This TCR beta chain was observed in a study of cytomegalovirus exposure and HLA in healthy donors. The PCR contained 60 Vbeta and 13 Jbeta primers. Method: immunoSEQ multiplex PCR; TCRdb's copy keeps in-frame clones and lacks some. Seen here are 150,000 to 200,000 clones, roughly three quarters observed once, and the top ten hold around 0.42%. CDR1 is SGHRS, CDR2 YFSETQ, per germline. Trimming removed 0 bases from V and 5 bases from J; junction bases left unmatched: 6. The CDR3 is made up of 15 amino acids. The chain has TRBV5-1 and TRBJ2-5, with 8 bases lining up with TRBD2. Sequenced material: PBMCs. This sequence was found in a male donor in good health and CMV-seropositive. This chain's CDR3 is CASSLVGLEGETQYF. CDR3 sequence (DNA): TGCGCCAGCAGCTTGGTGGGACTAGAAGGGGAGACCCAGTACTTC.